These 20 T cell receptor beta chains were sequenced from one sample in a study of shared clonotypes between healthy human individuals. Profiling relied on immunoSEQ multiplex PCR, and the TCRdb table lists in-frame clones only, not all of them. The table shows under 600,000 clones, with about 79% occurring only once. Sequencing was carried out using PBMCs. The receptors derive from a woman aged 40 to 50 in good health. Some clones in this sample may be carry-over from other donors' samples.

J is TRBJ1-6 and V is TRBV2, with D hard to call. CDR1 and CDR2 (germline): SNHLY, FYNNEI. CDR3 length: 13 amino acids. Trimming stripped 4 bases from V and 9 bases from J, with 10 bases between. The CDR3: CASSGSEASPLHF. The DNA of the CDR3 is TGTGCCAGCAGTGGGAGCGAGGCTTCACCCCTCCACTTT. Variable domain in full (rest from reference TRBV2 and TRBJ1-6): EPEVTQTPSHQVTQMGQEVILRCVPISNHLYFYWYRQILGQKVEFLVSFYNNEISEKSEIFDDQFSVERPDGSNFTLKIRSTKLEDSAMYFCASSGSEASPLHFGNGTRLTVT.

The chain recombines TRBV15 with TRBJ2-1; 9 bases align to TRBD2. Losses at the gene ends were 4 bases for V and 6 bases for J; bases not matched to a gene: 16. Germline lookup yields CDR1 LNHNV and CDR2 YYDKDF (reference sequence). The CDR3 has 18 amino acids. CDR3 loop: CATSTWLAGGPAGNEQFF. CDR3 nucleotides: TGTGCCACCAGCACTTGGTTGGCGGGAGGGCCCGCGGGCAATGAGCAGTTCTTC.

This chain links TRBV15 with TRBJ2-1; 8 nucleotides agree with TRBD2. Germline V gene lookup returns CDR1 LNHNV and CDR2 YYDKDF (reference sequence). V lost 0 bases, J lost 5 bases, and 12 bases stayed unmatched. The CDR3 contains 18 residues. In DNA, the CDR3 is TGTGCCACCAGCAGAGATTCCGCTAGCGGGCTTGAGAACAATGAGCAGTTCTTC. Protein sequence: CATSRDSASGLENNEQFF.

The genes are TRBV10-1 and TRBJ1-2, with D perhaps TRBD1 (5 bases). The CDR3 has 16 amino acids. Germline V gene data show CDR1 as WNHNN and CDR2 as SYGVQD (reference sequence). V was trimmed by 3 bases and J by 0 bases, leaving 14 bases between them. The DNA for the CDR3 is TGCGCCAGCAGTGAAGGGACTGACCGTTCTAACTATGGCTACACCTTC. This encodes CASSEGTDRSNYGYTF.

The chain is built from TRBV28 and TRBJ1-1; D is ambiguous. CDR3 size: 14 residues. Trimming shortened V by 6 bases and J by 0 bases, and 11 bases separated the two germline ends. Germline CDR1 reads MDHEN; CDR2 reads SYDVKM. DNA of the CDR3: TGTGCCAGCAGAAATGGGGATATGAACACTGAAGCTTTCTTT. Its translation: CASRNGDMNTEAFF.

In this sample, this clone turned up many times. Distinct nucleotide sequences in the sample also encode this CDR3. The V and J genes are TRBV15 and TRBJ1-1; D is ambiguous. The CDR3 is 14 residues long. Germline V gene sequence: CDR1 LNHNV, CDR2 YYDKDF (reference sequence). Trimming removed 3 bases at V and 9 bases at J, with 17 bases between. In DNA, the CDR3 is TGTGCCACCAGCAGCCCCTTAGGAGGGCAGAAAGCTTTCTTT. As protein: CATSSPLGGQKAFF.

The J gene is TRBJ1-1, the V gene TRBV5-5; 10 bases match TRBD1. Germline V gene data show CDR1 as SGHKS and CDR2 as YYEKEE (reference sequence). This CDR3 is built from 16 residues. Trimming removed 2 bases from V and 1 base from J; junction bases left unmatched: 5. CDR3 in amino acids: CASSFLGTGANTEAFF. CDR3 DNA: TGTGCCAGCAGCTTTCTCGGGACAGGGGCGAACACTGAAGCTTTCTTT. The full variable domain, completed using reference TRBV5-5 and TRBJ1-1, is DAGVTQSPTHLIKTRGQQVTLRCSPISGHKSVSWYQQVLGQGPQFIFQYYEKEERGRGNFPDRFSARQFPNYSSELNVNALLLGDSALYLCASSFLGTGANTEAFFGQGTRLTVV.

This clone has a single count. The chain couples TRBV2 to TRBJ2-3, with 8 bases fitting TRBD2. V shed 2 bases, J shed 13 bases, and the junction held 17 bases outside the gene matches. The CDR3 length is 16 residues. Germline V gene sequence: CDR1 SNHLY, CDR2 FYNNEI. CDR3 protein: CASSERGSARTSPEYF. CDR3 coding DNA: TGTGCCAGCAGTGAAAGGGGATCGGCGAGGACTAGCCCGGAGTATTTT.

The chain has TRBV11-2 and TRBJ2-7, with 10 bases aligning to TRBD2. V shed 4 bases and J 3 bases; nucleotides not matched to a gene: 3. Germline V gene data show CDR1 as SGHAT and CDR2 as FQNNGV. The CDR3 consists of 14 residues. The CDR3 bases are TGTGCCAGCAGCTCCCGGACTAGCGGCTACGAGCAGTACTTC. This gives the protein CASSSRTSGYEQYF.

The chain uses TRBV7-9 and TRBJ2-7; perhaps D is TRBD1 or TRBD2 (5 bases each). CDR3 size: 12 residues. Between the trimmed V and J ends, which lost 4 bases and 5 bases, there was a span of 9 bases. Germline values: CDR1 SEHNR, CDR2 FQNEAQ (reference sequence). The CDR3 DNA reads TGTGCCAGCAGCTCACGGGGCGACGAGCAGTACTTC. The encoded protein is CASSSRGDEQYF.

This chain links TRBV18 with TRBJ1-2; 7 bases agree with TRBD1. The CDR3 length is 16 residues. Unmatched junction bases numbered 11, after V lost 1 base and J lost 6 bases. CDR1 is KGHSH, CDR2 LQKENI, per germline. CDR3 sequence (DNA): TGTGCCAGCTCACCACAGGGGACAGAGCCTCCAAATGGCTACACCTTC. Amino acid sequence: CASSPQGTEPPNGYTF.

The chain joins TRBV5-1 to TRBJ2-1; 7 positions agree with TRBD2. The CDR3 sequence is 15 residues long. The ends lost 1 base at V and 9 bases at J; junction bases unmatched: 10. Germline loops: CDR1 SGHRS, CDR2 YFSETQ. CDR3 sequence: CASSLRDYGQGEQFF. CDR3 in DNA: TGCGCCAGCAGCTTGAGGGACTACGGGCAGGGTGAGCAGTTCTTC.

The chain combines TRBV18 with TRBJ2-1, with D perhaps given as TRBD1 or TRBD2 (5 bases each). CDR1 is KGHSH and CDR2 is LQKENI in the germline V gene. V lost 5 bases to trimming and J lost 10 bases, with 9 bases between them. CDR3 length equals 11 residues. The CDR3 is CASSAGTEQFF. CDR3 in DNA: TGTGCCAGCTCAGCCGGGACCGAGCAGTTCTTC.

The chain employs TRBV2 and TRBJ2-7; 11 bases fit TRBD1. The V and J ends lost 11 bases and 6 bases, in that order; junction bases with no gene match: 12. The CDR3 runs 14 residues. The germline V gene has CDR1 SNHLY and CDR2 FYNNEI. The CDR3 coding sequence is TGTGCCGTAAACCCGGGACAGGGGGGTCTCGAGCAGTACTTC. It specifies CAVNPGQGGLEQYF.

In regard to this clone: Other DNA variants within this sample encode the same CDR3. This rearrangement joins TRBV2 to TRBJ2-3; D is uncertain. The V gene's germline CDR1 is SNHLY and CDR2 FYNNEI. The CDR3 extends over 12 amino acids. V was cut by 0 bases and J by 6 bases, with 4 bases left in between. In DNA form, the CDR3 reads TGTGCCAGCAGTGAAGCAGGTGATACGCAGTATTTT. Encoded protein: CASSEAGDTQYF.

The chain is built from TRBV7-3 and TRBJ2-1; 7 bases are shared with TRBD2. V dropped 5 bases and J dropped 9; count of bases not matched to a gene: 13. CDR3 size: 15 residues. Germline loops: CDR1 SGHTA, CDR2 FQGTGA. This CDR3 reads CASSPGRTPIGEQFF. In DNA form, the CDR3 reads TGTGCCAGCAGCCCCGGGAGGACTCCCATCGGTGAGCAGTTCTTC.

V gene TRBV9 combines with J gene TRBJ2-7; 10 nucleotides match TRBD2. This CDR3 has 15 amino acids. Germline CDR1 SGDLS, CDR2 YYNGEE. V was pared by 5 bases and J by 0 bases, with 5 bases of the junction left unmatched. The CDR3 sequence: CASSRGTSVSYEQYF. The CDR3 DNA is TGTGCCAGCAGTAGGGGGACTAGCGTCTCCTACGAGCAGTACTTC.

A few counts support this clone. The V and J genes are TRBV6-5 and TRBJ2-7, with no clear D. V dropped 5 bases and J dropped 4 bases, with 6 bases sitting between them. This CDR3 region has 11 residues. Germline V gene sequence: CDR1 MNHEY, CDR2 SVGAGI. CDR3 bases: TGTGCCAGCAGTCAACAATACGAGCAGTACTTC. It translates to CASSQQYEQYF.

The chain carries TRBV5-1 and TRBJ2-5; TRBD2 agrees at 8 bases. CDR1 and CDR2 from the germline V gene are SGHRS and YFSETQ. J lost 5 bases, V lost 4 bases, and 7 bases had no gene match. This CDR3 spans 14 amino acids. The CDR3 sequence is CASSPAGGVETQYF. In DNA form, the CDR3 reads TGCGCCAGCAGCCCGGCGGGGGGCGTGGAGACCCAGTACTTC.

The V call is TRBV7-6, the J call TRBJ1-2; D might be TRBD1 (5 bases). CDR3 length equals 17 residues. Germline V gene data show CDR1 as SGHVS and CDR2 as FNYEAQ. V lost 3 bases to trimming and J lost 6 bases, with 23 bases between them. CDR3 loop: CASSLTGSGGGWDGYTF. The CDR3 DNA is TGTGCCAGCAGCTTGACGGGTTCCGGTGGGGGATGGGATGGCTACACCTTC.